This is a list of T cell receptor beta chains from one sample in a study of T cells in Graves' hyperthyroidism and ophthalmopathy. In TCRdb, the multiplex PCR reads were re-called with MiXCR into one record per CDR3 protein. The repertoire holds some 510,000 distinct CDR3 sequences, less than 25% seen once, with 26% in the top ten. The sequencing input was blood. These receptors came from a man between 18 and 35 years old with Graves' hyperthyroidism. Each CDR3 is given without its conserved first and last residue.

TRBV11-1	TRBJ1-1	ASSFPPPRQGDRGAEAF
TRBV6-1	TRBJ1-5	ASSDPGTVMGQPQH
TRBV12-3/TRBV12-4	TRBJ1-1	ASSFGVPGTEAF
TRBV19	TRBJ1-5	ASSNTGTGRGQPQH
TRBV5-4	TRBJ1-1	ASSLKGWGTMNTEAF
TRBV10-3	TRBJ1-5	AISELGPRQPQH
TRBV11-1	TRBJ1-1	ASSLSSGRGLNTEAF
TRBV7-2	TRBJ1-1	ASSWEPRSTEAF
TRBV2	TRBJ1-5	ASSPPSAQPQH
TRBV2	TRBJ1-2	ASSEESFTNYGYT
TRBV6-4	TRBJ1-2	ASSDDTGQVKVYGHT
TRBV6-1	TRBJ1-6	ASRGGSSYNSPLH
TRBV7-6	TRBJ2-7	ASTPGGFYEQY
TRBV9	TRBJ1-1	ASSVGTYRTEAF
TRBV27	TRBJ1-2	ASSPRDLYGYT
TRBV28	TRBJ2-7	ASSSRGVGYEQY
TRBV28	TRBJ1-5	ASQGQGPNSNQPQH
TRBV28	TRBJ2-6	ASTRGPGANVLT
TRBV5-6	TRBJ1-1	ASSSDRGLGNTEAF
TRBV11-1	TRBJ2-7	ASSSWTSGPTYEQY
TRBV6-4	TRBJ1-2	ASTSRDRKYNYGYT
TRBV7-6	TRBJ2-7	ASSLGSFGEQY
TRBV7-8	TRBJ2-7	ASRRGLAGGSSYEQY
TRBV30	TRBJ2-4	AWSGERGALAKNIQY
TRBV28	TRBJ2-2	ASKDRNTGELF
TRBV28	TRBJ1-5	ASSQTGGGNQPQH
TRBV28	TRBJ1-3	ASSLRGQNTIY
TRBV20-1	TRBJ1-1	SALKMGQRWTEAF
TRBV19	TRBJ2-7	ASSIQGASSYEQY
TRBV2	TRBJ1-5	ASSSPDQPQH
TRBV12-3/TRBV12-4	TRBJ1-5	ASSLEGGRQPQH
TRBV27	TRBJ1-2	ASSSGDRVYGYT
TRBV12-3/TRBV12-4	TRBJ2-5	ASSPLGRLQETKY
TRBV3-1	TRBJ2-5	ASSQWGGGSLGTQY
TRBV19	TRBJ1-5	ASSPRDRGSNQPQH
TRBV5-1	TRBJ2-2	ASSPGRGRRAGELF
TRBV13	TRBJ2-5	ASCRNGGSQETQY
TRBV12-3/TRBV12-4	TRBJ2-5	ASSFANGVRETQY
TRBV6-1	TRBJ1-3	ASSDGAAGSGNTIY
TRBV15	TRBJ2-2	ATSTHTGELF
TRBV12-3/TRBV12-4	TRBJ1-1	ASSLRTGGPNTEAF
TRBV6-5	TRBJ2-2	ASSYVVNTGDLF
TRBV11-1	TRBJ2-7	ASSSEASGGVSGWY
TRBV12-3/TRBV12-4	TRBJ2-4	ASSLGLAGALAKNIQY
TRBV6-5	TRBJ1-1	ASSYSLGQGATTEAF
TRBV4-2	TRBJ2-5	ASSQDRQGWGTQY
TRBV28	TRBJ2-5	ASRQVDWGQETQY
TRBV12-3/TRBV12-4	TRBJ2-7	ASSRQVYEQY
TRBV11-2	TRBJ1-5	ASSRQVWEPQH
TRBV10-1	TRBJ2-7	ASSDSDSYEQY
TRBV12-3/TRBV12-4	TRBJ2-2	ASRGTAENTGELC
TRBV29-1	TRBJ1-1	SVPLGF
TRBV12-3/TRBV12-4	TRBJ1-3	ASSLTGPPVITIY
TRBV2	TRBJ2-5	ASSDGVAQAEETQY
TRBV6-5	TRBJ1-5	ASSYSDRGPSNQPQH
TRBV30	TRBJ2-7	AFLTGGAGYEQY
TRBV20-1	TRBJ1-1	SASWGPLNTEAF